The present T cell receptor (beta chain) was sequenced within a study of T-cell memory formation after mild COVID-19. Study-wide points: A subset of responding clones appeared in pre-infection memory, suggesting cross-reactive memory joined. Contracting clones, day 15 to 85, had balanced CD4/CD8, and later expanders favored CD4+.

Turning to this clonotype: The antigen is unknown.

Trimming took off 2 bases at V and 0 bases at J, with 17 bases between the two ends. The CDR3 loop spans 17 amino acids. Looked up from germline, CDR1 is KGHSH and CDR2 is LQKENI. One entry per CDR3 protein results from TCRdb running MiXCR on the 5' RACE reads. Of 55,000 to 75,000 distinct CDR3 sequences listed, roughly 26% were seen once; the top ten hold around 40%. The sequenced material came from PBMCs or a T cell subset sorted from them (not recorded which). The TCR sequence derives from a man aged 18 to 30 who had mild COVID-19 (a few samples of this study predate the infection). Cell type and time point are not known. The chain has TRBV18 and TRBJ2-7; D gene ambiguous. The CDR3 reads CASSPIRSAPSSYEQYF. CDR3 bases: TGTGCCAGCTCACCAATTAGGTCCGCACCGAGCTCCTACGAGCAGTACTTC.